These 7 T cell receptor beta chains came from one sample sequenced in a study of human T cells and chemical hapten exposure. As for time point: patch test 1, 2 weeks after DPC sensitization. Treatment given: therapeutic diphenylcyclopropenone sensitization with weekly scalp DPC. In TCRdb, the RACE reads were re-called with MiXCR into one record per CDR3 protein. The sample has 150,000 to 200,000 distinct CDR3 sequences, around 20% seen once; the top ten hold under 8.5%. Material: whole blood, obtained in connection with sensitization to the hapten diphenylcyclopropenone (DPC). These TCRs come from a woman aged 50 to 60 with alopecia areata. Some clones in this sample may be carry-over from other donors' samples.

This clonotype has a handful of counts. The chain has TRBV13 and TRBJ2-7; 7 bases agree with TRBD2. CDR1 is PRHDT, CDR2 FYEKMQ, per germline (reference sequence). This CDR3 has 13 residues. J gave up 4 bases and V 5 bases, and 5 bases lay outside the gene matches. The CDR3 here is CASSPISGYEQYF. The DNA of the CDR3 is TGTGCCAGCAGCCCAATTAGCGGGTACGAGCAGTACTTC.

In this sample, this clonotype turned up a few times. The genes are TRBV20-1 and TRBJ1-1; D might be TRBD1 (6 bases). Germline assignment: CDR1 DFQATT and CDR2 SNEGSKA (reference sequence). V was clipped by 0 bases and J by 1 base, with 18 bases between them. The CDR3 has 17 residues. The CDR3 reads CSARDWGGRFSNTEAFF. CDR3 nucleotide sequence: TGCAGTGCTAGAGATTGGGGGGGGCGTTTTTCGAACACTGAAGCTTTCTTT.

The gene calls are TRBV9 and TRBJ1-1; weak D call: TRBD1 (5 bases). The V end was cut by 0 bases, the J end by 4 bases, with 10 bases between. The CDR3 length is 14 residues. Looked up from germline, CDR1 is SGDLS and CDR2 is YYNGEE. The CDR3: CASSVGGEGTEAFF. CDR3 bases: TGTGCCAGCAGCGTAGGAGGGGAAGGCACTGAAGCTTTCTTT.

This rearrangement joins TRBV2 to TRBJ2-6, with 9 bases fitting TRBD1. The junction had 4 bases not matched to a gene; V was cut back by 7 bases and J by 3 bases. Germline-derived CDR1 and CDR2 are SNHLY and FYNNEI. There are 15 residues in the CDR3. CDR3 amino acids: CASKDRGFGANVLTF. CDR3 sequence (DNA): TGTGCCAGCAAGGACAGGGGCTTTGGGGCCAACGTCCTGACTTTC. The whole variable domain, filled in from reference TRBV2 and TRBJ2-6, reads EPEVTQTPSHQVTQMGQEVILRCVPISNHLYFYWYRQILGQKVEFLVSFYNNEISEKSEIFDDQFSVERPDGSNFTLKIRSTKLEDSAMYFCASKDRGFGANVLTFGAGSRLTVL.

V gene TRBV5-1 combines with J gene TRBJ1-1; a possible D gene is TRBD1 (5 bases). Germline CDR1 SGHRS, CDR2 YFSETQ. The V end was cut by 6 bases, the J end by 1 base, with 10 bases between. The CDR3 is made up of 13 amino acids. Here the CDR3 DNA reads TGCGCCAGCACCAGGGCCGGGAACACTGAAGCTTTCTTT. Translation gives CASTRAGNTEAFF.

The chain links TRBV12-3 or TRBV12-4 to TRBJ2-1; 10 nucleotides line up with TRBD2. V was clipped by 3 bases and J by 4 bases; unmatched bases: 9. This CDR3 comprises 17 residues. The chain's CDR3 is CASSFRTSGRQYNEQFF. The CDR3 nucleotides are TGTGCCAGCAGTTTCCGGACTAGCGGACGTCAATACAATGAGCAGTTCTTC.

The J gene is TRBJ1-5, the V gene TRBV2; a possible D gene is TRBD1 (5 bases). Germline CDR1 SNHLY, CDR2 FYNNEI. The CDR3 contains 15 residues. Trimming removed 5 bases at V and 4 bases at J, with 15 bases between. The CDR3 DNA reads TGTGCCAGCAGTCGGGACGGAGGACTAAATCAGCCCCAGCATTTT. Its translation is CASSRDGGLNQPQHF.